This T cell receptor (beta chain) was captured by sequencing in a study of cytomegalovirus exposure and HLA in healthy donors. PCR was performed using 60 Vbeta and 13 Jbeta primers. Produced via immunoSEQ multiplex PCR; TCRdb's table is partial and in-frame only. The record lists about 200,000 clones, of which the ten most abundant hold 0.9% to 1.4%. Healthy bone marrow donors made up the cohort. In the case of this clone: What it binds is not known.

Germline CDR1 is SGHRS and CDR2 is YFSETQ. CDR3 length equals 13 residues. General observations from the study: The presence/absence work took it that sequencing depth was about the same across donors. Later analysis showed TCR association rates varying by HLA locus, highest for DRB1 and lowest for HLA-C. About 87% or about 30% of the time was how often most TCR beta V segments were productive, according to an earlier analysis.

Sequencing was carried out using PBMCs. The receptor's source is a girl aged 2 to 10 in good health and CMV-seropositive. This chain links TRBV5-1 with TRBJ2-5; weak D call: TRBD1 (6 bases). The J call is uncertain, as TRBJ2-7 better fits the DNA end. In DNA, the CDR3 is TGCGCCAGCCGGGACATAGCTTCCTACGAGCAGTACTTC. Amino acid sequence: CASRDIASYEQYF.